These 26 T cell receptor beta chains came from one sample sequenced in a study of T-cell memory formation after mild COVID-19. TCRdb re-called the 5' RACE reads with MiXCR, one entry per CDR3 protein. Here the sample spans about 310,000 distinct CDR3 sequences, less than 20% being singletons. The sample taken for sequencing was PBMCs or a T cell subset sorted from them (not recorded which). These receptors were collected from a man younger than 30 who had mild COVID-19 (a few samples of this study predate the infection). Cell type and time point are not known.

The chain carries TRBV5-1 and TRBJ2-2; tentatively, D is TRBD2 (6 bases). Germline CDR1 and CDR2: SGHRS and YFSETQ. The V end lost 0 bases, the J end lost 1 base, and 10 bases lay between the germline ends. The CDR3 consists of 16 residues. CDR3: CASSLGGLLNTGELFF. For the CDR3, the DNA is TGCGCCAGCAGCTTGGGGGGACTCCTGAACACCGGGGAGCTGTTTTTT.

The table lists this clonotype with a few counts. V gene TRBV5-1 combines with J gene TRBJ2-7; tentative D call: TRBD2 (5 bases). V lost 0 bases to trimming and J lost 0 bases, with 19 bases between them. CDR1 and CDR2 from the germline V gene are SGHRS and YFSETQ. CDR3 length equals 18 residues. Written as DNA, the CDR3 is TGCGCCAGCAGCTTGGCCAAAAGGGAGTCACATTGCTCCTACGAGCAGTACGTC. Translating it yields CASSLAKRESHCSYEQYV.

This clonotype was counted a few times. J is TRBJ2-5 and V is TRBV20-1; the D is unclear. This CDR3 is 13 amino acids long. Per the germline V gene, CDR1 is DFQATT and CDR2 is SNEGSKA (reference sequence). The V and J ends lost 5 bases and 2 bases respectively, with 12 bases between them. CDR3 sequence: CSAGVTPQETQYF. DNA of the CDR3: TGCAGTGCTGGGGTGACCCCACAAGAGACCCAGTACTTC.

This clonotype has more than one count but fewer than ten. This chain connects TRBV24-1 to TRBJ1-1; D not resolved. Per the germline V gene, CDR1 is KGHDR and CDR2 is SFDVKD. The CDR3 runs to 12 residues. V lost 5 bases to trimming and J lost 4 bases, with 7 bases between them. CDR3 nucleotides: TGTGCCACCAGTGCGGGTAGCACTGAAGCTTTCTTT. Amino acid sequence: CATSAGSTEAFF.

This clonotype was seen once. The chain carries TRBV4-1 and TRBJ1-1; no definite D call. The CDR3 is 16 amino acids. Per germline, CDR1 MGHRA and CDR2 YSYEKL. Trimming removed 3 bases from V and 3 bases from J, with 17 bases in between. The CDR3 coding sequence is TGCGCCAGCAGCCAGAGACCCGGCGGGGTCCACACTGAAGCTTTCTTT. Its translation: CASSQRPGGVHTEAFF.

The rearrangement uses TRBV20-1 and TRBJ2-7, with D tentatively TRBD1 (7 bases). The germline gives CDR1 DFQATT, CDR2 SNEGSKA (reference sequence). Trimming took off 3 bases at V and 5 bases at J, with 11 bases between the two ends. The CDR3 is made up of 12 amino acids. CDR3 in DNA: TGCAGTGCTAGGGCGGGACAGAACGAGCAGTACGTC. Protein sequence: CSARAGQNEQYV.

Only a few counts were recorded for this clonotype. The chain employs TRBV7-2 and TRBJ1-1; TRBD1 is a possible D gene (5 bases). With 1 base removed from V and 5 bases from J, the gap between germline ends came to 11 bases. CDR1 is SGHTA and CDR2 is FQGNSA in the germline V gene. The CDR3 extends over 14 amino acids. The CDR3 DNA sequence: TGTGCCAGCAGCTTAGTGTTTGGGGGAACTGAAGCTTTCTTT. Translation gives CASSLVFGGTEAFF.

This clonotype was counted a few times. This chain joins TRBV28 and TRBJ1-5; perhaps TRBD1 as D (5 bases). Germline CDR1 is MDHEN and CDR2 is SYDVKM. CDR3 size: 13 residues. Trimming pared 10 bases from V and 4 bases from J, leaving 14 bases between. The CDR3: CATRVSLNQPQHF. CDR3 coding DNA: TGTGCCACCAGGGTTTCCTTAAATCAGCCCCAGCATTTT. The full variable domain, completed using reference TRBV28 and TRBJ1-5, is DVKVTQSSRYLVKRTGEKVFLECVQDMDHENMFWYRQDPGLGLRLIYFSYDVKMKEKGDIPEGYSVSREKKERFSLILESASTNQTSMYLCATRVSLNQPQHFGDGTRLSIL.

CDR3 DNA sequence: TGCAGTGCTAGAGATCTCTTAACAGGCTATGGCTACACCTTC. Translation gives CSARDLLTGYGYTF. V is TRBV20-1 and J is TRBJ1-2; TRBD1 is a possible D gene (5 bases). V was cut by 0 bases and J by 4 bases, with 12 bases left in between. The CDR3 runs to 14 residues. Germline lookup yields CDR1 DFQATT and CDR2 SNEGSKA (reference sequence).

This clonotype was seen at least ten times. This chain joins TRBV12-3 or TRBV12-4 and TRBJ2-3; no reliable D call. The germline V and J ends were trimmed by 5 bases and 6 bases, with 9 bases remaining between them. CDR3 length equals 12 residues. As DNA, the CDR3 is TGTGCCAGCAGTACCCCGCCGGATACGCAGTATTTT. Protein product: CASSTPPDTQYF.

This chain links TRBV5-1 with TRBJ1-1; TRBD1 is a possible D gene (6 bases). Trimming pared 4 bases from V and 3 bases from J, leaving 13 bases between. Germline CDR1 is SGHRS and CDR2 is YFSETQ. This CDR3 contains 14 residues. CDR3 loop: CASSVEGEDTEAFF. In nucleotides, the CDR3 is TGCGCCAGCAGCGTGGAGGGGGAGGACACTGAAGCTTTCTTT. Using reference TRBV5-1 and TRBJ1-1 for the parts outside the CDR3, the full variable domain is KAGVTQTPRYLIKTRGQQVTLSCSPISGHRSVSWYQQTPGQGLQFLFEYFSETQRNKGNFPGRFSGRQFSNSRSEMNVSTLELGDSALYLCASSVEGEDTEAFFGQGTRLTVV.

The table lists this clonotype with a few counts. V gene TRBV4-3 combines with J gene TRBJ1-2; TRBD1 aligns across 10 bases. Germline CDR1 reads LGHNA; CDR2 reads YSLEER. After removal of 1 base from V and 8 bases from J, the junction contained 4 bases not matched to a gene. The CDR3 covers 14 residues. Written as DNA, the CDR3 is TGCGCCAGCAGCCAAGGACAGGGGGCAGGGGGCTACACCTTC. Amino acid sequence: CASSQGQGAGGYTF.

This clonotype has more than one count but fewer than ten. The chain couples TRBV7-9 to TRBJ2-7; 7 nucleotides align to TRBD2. The CDR3 has 13 amino acids. The germline CDR1 and CDR2 sequences are SEHNR and FQNEAQ (reference sequence). Trimming took 5 bases from V and 5 from J; bases not matched to a gene: 6. CDR3 sequence (DNA): TGTGCCAGCAGCGCACCTACTAGCGACGAGCAGTACTTC. This encodes CASSAPTSDEQYF.

This clonotype has a handful of counts. J is TRBJ1-5 and V is TRBV7-2; weak D call: TRBD1 (5 bases). V was pared by 6 bases and J by 2 bases, with 17 bases between. Germline CDR1 reads SGHTA; CDR2 reads FQGNSA. The CDR3 consists of 16 residues. CDR3 residues: CASSPGGSRGNQPQHF. DNA of the CDR3: TGTGCCAGCAGTCCTGGGGGGAGCCGGGGCAATCAGCCCCAGCATTTT.

This clonotype has more than one count but fewer than ten. The chain combines TRBV7-2 with TRBJ2-5; D unresolved. Germline V lookup: CDR1 SGHTA, CDR2 FQGNSA. The CDR3 is 15 amino acids. Trimming took off 3 bases at V and 0 bases at J, with 11 bases between the two ends. The CDR3 spells CASSFGPSYQETQYF. Here the CDR3 DNA reads TGTGCCAGCAGCTTTGGACCTTCGTACCAAGAGACCCAGTACTTC.

The CDR3 DNA reads as TGTGCCAGCAGTACCCCTCCCAGGGGCTACACCTTC. Its translation is CASSTPPRGYTF. The rearrangement links TRBV28 to TRBJ1-2, with D hard to call. This CDR3 comprises 12 residues. Trimming took off 5 bases at V and 8 bases at J, with 12 bases between the two ends. CDR1 is MDHEN, CDR2 SYDVKM, per germline.

This clonotype has more than one count but fewer than ten. The V and J genes are TRBV6-2 or TRBV6-3 and TRBJ2-5, with TRBD1 as a possible D gene (6 bases). Trimming pared 8 bases from V and 4 bases from J, leaving 11 bases between. Germline V gene sequence: CDR1 MNHEY, CDR2 SVGEGT. The length of the CDR3 is 12 residues. The CDR3 DNA reads TGTGCCAGCCAGGGGACCGGAGAGACCCAGTACTTC. Amino acid sequence: CASQGTGETQYF.

This clonotype has only a few counts. This chain joins TRBV9 and TRBJ2-3; D may correspond to TRBD1 or TRBD2 (5 bases each). The germline CDR1 and CDR2 sequences are SGDLS and YYNGEE. The CDR3 is 16 residues long. The germline V and J ends were trimmed by 0 bases and 0 bases, with 11 bases remaining between them. CDR3 residues: CASSVDVGVSTDTQYF. CDR3 sequence (DNA): TGTGCCAGCAGCGTAGACGTGGGGGTAAGCACAGATACGCAGTATTTT.

This clonotype was seen many times. The V and J genes are TRBV6-5 and TRBJ2-6; no definite D call. V was trimmed by 5 bases and J by 0 bases, leaving 5 bases between them. The CDR3 sequence is 14 residues long. Looked up from germline, CDR1 is MNHEY and CDR2 is SVGAGI. CDR3 loop: CASSKISGANVLTF. The CDR3 coding sequence is TGTGCCAGCAGTAAGATCTCTGGGGCCAACGTCCTGACTTTC.

The table lists this clonotype with a few counts. This chain connects TRBV11-1 to TRBJ2-2; D possibly corresponds to TRBD1 (6 bases). CDR1 and CDR2 (germline): SGHAT, FQDESV (reference sequence). The CDR3 totals 13 residues. The V end lost 1 base, the J end lost 9 bases, and 9 bases lay between the germline ends. This chain's CDR3 is CASSLGTGRELFF. The CDR3 nucleotides are TGTGCCAGCAGCTTAGGAACAGGGAGGGAGCTGTTTTTT.

The gene calls are TRBV5-5 and TRBJ2-7, with D perhaps given as TRBD1 or TRBD2 (5 bases each). CDR3 length equals 14 residues. Germline loops: CDR1 SGHKS, CDR2 YYEKEE (reference sequence). Deletions cut 3 bases from V and 4 bases from J, with 14 bases between. The CDR3 loop reads CASSYPGLEYEQYV. The CDR3 DNA follows: TGTGCCAGCAGCTACCCGGGGCTAGAATACGAGCAGTACGTC.

This clonotype was observed at least ten times. The V call is TRBV7-2, the J call TRBJ2-1, with 10 bases identical to TRBD1. The ends lost 3 bases at V and 4 bases at J; junction bases unmatched: 3. This CDR3 comprises 15 residues. CDR1 and CDR2 (germline): SGHTA, FQGNSA. The CDR3 reads CASSLDRGVYNEQFF. The DNA for the CDR3 is TGTGCCAGCAGCTTGGACAGGGGGGTGTACAATGAGCAGTTCTTC.

The chain recombines TRBV20-1 with TRBJ1-5; possibly TRBD1 for D (6 bases). CDR1 and CDR2 (germline): DFQATT, SNEGSKA (reference sequence). This CDR3 is built from 15 residues. Trimming took off 2 bases at V and 2 bases at J, with 13 bases between the two ends. CDR3 region: CSARRQGWRNQPQHF. The DNA for the CDR3 is TGCAGTGCTAGAAGGCAGGGGTGGCGCAATCAGCCCCAGCATTTT.

The chain recombines TRBV5-1 with TRBJ1-5; D is perhaps TRBD1 (6 bases). This CDR3 is 15 amino acids long. The germline V gene has CDR1 SGHRS and CDR2 YFSETQ. The germline V and J ends were trimmed by 4 bases and 7 bases, with 18 bases remaining between them. The CDR3, as DNA: TGCGCCAGCAGCGTCGGTCCAGGGGTCGGCCAGCCCCAGCATTTT. Translating it yields CASSVGPGVGQPQHF.

This rearrangement joins TRBV7-2 to TRBJ2-5; the match to TRBD1 covers 8 bases. Germline V CDR1 and CDR2: SGHTA, FQGNSA. This CDR3 spans 14 amino acids. The V and J ends lost 4 bases and 8 bases, in that order; junction bases with no gene match: 9. The CDR3: CASSYNRGLDTQYF. The CDR3 bases are TGTGCCAGCAGCTACAACAGGGGGTTGGATACCCAGTACTTC.

As DNA, the CDR3 is TGCAGTGCTAGAGAGACGGGACAGAAGTACGAGCAGTACTTC. Translating gives CSARETGQKYEQYF. The chain is built from TRBV20-1 and TRBJ2-7, with 7 bases identical to TRBD1. Germline V CDR1 and CDR2: DFQATT, SNEGSKA (reference sequence). The length of the CDR3 is 14 residues. V dropped 0 bases and J dropped 4; count of bases not matched to a gene: 6.